This T cell receptor (beta chain) was captured in a study of cytomegalovirus exposure and HLA in healthy donors. Study findings and constraints: It was confirmed in vitro that a few of the CMV-associated chains were specific for CMV antigens. Analyses of presence and absence presupposed an approximately uniform sequencing depth across donors. Donors belonging to an Asian-associated ancestry cluster reportedly showed fewer N-insertions in productive TCRs than the approximately 680-donor mean, according to what a later analysis found.

CDR3 length: 14 amino acids. Trimming cost V 6 bases and J 2 bases, with 13 bases left between them. CDR1 and CDR2 (germline): LNHDA, SQIVND (reference sequence). With respect to this clone: Its specificity is not known.

Researchers ran the PCR with 60 Vbeta and 13 Jbeta primers. Sequenced by immunoSEQ multiplex PCR; TCRdb stores in-frame clones only, minus some. In the table there are under 200,000 clones, more than 70% of which are singletons. At collection, donors were nominally healthy, but unrecorded immune exposures were probable. This rearrangement joins TRBV19 to TRBJ2-5, with a possible D match to TRBD2 (7 bases). The sequence was obtained from a woman between 45 and 60 years old in good health and CMV-seropositive. Sequenced input: PBMCs. The CDR3 nucleotides are TGTGCCAGTAGGGGGGCGGGGGCTCAAGAGACCCAGTACTTC. It is translated as CASRGAGAQETQYF.